The clone carrying this TCR beta chain was recorded only once. One end of the junction is discordant with germline, which a read error may explain. This entry comes from a study of tumor-infiltrating lymphocytes in primary liver carcinoma. On the study more broadly: Staging of the tumors gave T1-T3 N0M0, with widths of about 4 to 10 cm.

CDR3 length equals 17 residues. Co-extraction yielded RNA and DNA from 20-30 mg of unsorted bulk tissue. Resecting the tumor surgically was how the patients' primary liver carcinoma was treated. At sampling, these chronic HBV carriers had received no treatment. Each of the tumor samples contained in excess of 90% viable tumor cells. From roughly 470 ng total RNA, TCR beta cDNA was generated with a primer in the constant region. ARM-PCR, slightly modified, supplied the TCR beta libraries through three nested multiplex PCR rounds. The first two PCR rounds, around 10 cycles each, used TRBV1-TRBV30 forward primers and a C-beta reverse primer. One entry per CDR3 protein, called by TCRdb with MiXCR from the multiplex PCR reads. The repertoire has about 70,000 distinct CDR3 sequences, almost 70% of them found once; the top ten carry 25% to 35%.

The TCR comes from a man in his forties or fifties with primary liver carcinoma and hepatitis B virus infection. This chain links TRBV12-3 or TRBV12-4 with TRBJ1-5; possibly TRBD1 for D (6 bases). What was sequenced was liver tumor tissue from sampling region 4. As to subset: tumor region T4, right-lateral pole. In nucleotides, the CDR3 is TGTACCAGTAGTGAGGCAACAGGGCCGGCGGGCAATCAGCCCCAGCATTTT. Translating gives CTSSEATGPAGNQPQHF.